Listed below are T cell receptor beta chains from one sample, sequenced in a study of blood T cell repertoires in COVID-19. The repertoire was sequenced with immunoSEQ multiplex PCR; TCRdb's copy has only in-frame clones and lacks some. The table lists just over 300,000 clones, around 84% of them singletons. The sequencing input was PBMCs or T cells enriched from blood (not recorded which). Receptors originate from a man under 40 who had recovered from COVID-19. CDR3s include the opening cysteine and the closing phenylalanine or tryptophan. Fields, in order: V gene, CDR3 protein.

v_call: TRBV5-1
cdr3_aa: CASSLRGRLSDSPLHF

v_call: TRBV30
cdr3_aa: CAWSPVVTEAFF

v_call: TRBV10-1
cdr3_aa: CASSGELTVGRSSPLHF

v_call: TRBV4-1
cdr3_aa: CASSQGSQNRGRYNEQFF

v_call: TRBV28
cdr3_aa: CASSITAGVHEQYF

v_call: TRBV29-1
cdr3_aa: CSVEALAPGIYGYTF

v_call: TRBV7-6
cdr3_aa: CASSLAIGRGYGYTF

v_call: TRBV5-1
cdr3_aa: CASSLETSGTGRKYNEQFF

v_call: TRBV5-1
cdr3_aa: CASSSNRGGGNTIYF

v_call: TRBV11-2
cdr3_aa: CASSLVRQGARGNEQFF

v_call: TRBV29-1
cdr3_aa: CSVELQTNEKLFF

v_call: TRBV28
cdr3_aa: CASSFPGSYEQYF

v_call: TRBV7-6
cdr3_aa: CASSSTSATNTQYF

v_call: TRBV3-1/TRBV3-2
cdr3_aa: CASSQVGLARYEQYF

v_call: TRBV7-7
cdr3_aa: CASSLGQVSNTGELFF

v_call: TRBV5-4
cdr3_aa: CASSLSASGVADTQYF

v_call: TRBV21-1
cdr3_aa: CASSKRQGCVTEAFF

v_call: TRBV24-1
cdr3_aa: CATSRSGGGNQPQHF

v_call: TRBV2
cdr3_aa: CAVRLGGPHNEQFF

v_call: TRBV29-1
cdr3_aa: CSVFHRGSTEAFF

v_call: TRBV6-6
cdr3_aa: CASSSIVGGRTSSGNTIYF

v_call: TRBV30
cdr3_aa: CAWSAGDIITNEKLFF

v_call: TRBV19
cdr3_aa: CASSIDDAGQPQHF

v_call: TRBV18
cdr3_aa: CASSPGTGRSGNTIYF

v_call: TRBV6-5
cdr3_aa: CASSSSPAGVLHEQYF

v_call: TRBV21-1
cdr3_aa: CASSALVAPETQYF

v_call: TRBV6-5
cdr3_aa: CASSKTGDTEAFF

v_call: TRBV11-2
cdr3_aa: CASSPRQDTGELFF

v_call: TRBV27
cdr3_aa: CASSLTGLATNEKLFF

v_call: TRBV27
cdr3_aa: CASSFRGSGYGYTF

v_call: TRBV5-4
cdr3_aa: CASSPAKIAGSQETQYF

v_call: TRBV27
cdr3_aa: CASSSTRRTSGYYNEQFF

v_call: TRBV7-2
cdr3_aa: CASSLDGRTEAFF

v_call: TRBV10-1
cdr3_aa: CASSESTRGQTTFF

v_call: TRBV3-1/TRBV3-2
cdr3_aa: CASSQGVRGEQYF

v_call: TRBV5-5
cdr3_aa: CASSVNPGGPYEQYF

v_call: TRBV10-3
cdr3_aa: CAIRSGGENSPLHF

v_call: TRBV5-8
cdr3_aa: CASSLARTGGVESNQPQHF

v_call: TRBV7-6
cdr3_aa: CASSLGYPSGGHEQYF

v_call: TRBV9
cdr3_aa: CARTQTRLPRAGGTGELFF

v_call: TRBV29-1
cdr3_aa: CSVEESGGFGYTF

v_call: TRBV6-1
cdr3_aa: CASSVGLAGASGTQYF

v_call: TRBV2
cdr3_aa: CASSGQGRNTEAFF

v_call: TRBV5-1
cdr3_aa: CASSPHPGGTGANTEAFF

v_call: TRBV6-5
cdr3_aa: CASRLAGGPYNEQFF

v_call: TRBV2
cdr3_aa: CASSVGTEGSPLHF

v_call: TRBV18
cdr3_aa: CASSKDRGDTQYF

v_call: TRBV27
cdr3_aa: CASSLTGGAYEQYF

v_call: TRBV5-1
cdr3_aa: CASSFRLAGESYEQYF

v_call: TRBV9
cdr3_aa: CASSVEGGLYTGELFF

v_call: TRBV19
cdr3_aa: CASSTLWGQGSSRGYTF

v_call: TRBV2
cdr3_aa: CASRDRGSYEQYF

v_call: TRBV19
cdr3_aa: CASSMSGSGDTQYF

v_call: TRBV10-3
cdr3_aa: CATGTGQGLVNTEAFF

v_call: TRBV5-1
cdr3_aa: CASSPTQARGGTEAFF

v_call: TRBV7-6
cdr3_aa: CASSLQTSTDTQYF

v_call: TRBV11-2
cdr3_aa: CASSPREGPSYEQYF

v_call: TRBV29-1
cdr3_aa: CSVVGPTGTGELFF

v_call: TRBV14
cdr3_aa: CASSRDRVRYEQYF

v_call: TRBV29-1
cdr3_aa: CSSTRGRRREQFF